This TCR beta chain appears in the sequencing data of a study of blood T cell repertoires in COVID-19. Data came from immunoSEQ multiplex PCR; TCRdb stores just in-frame clones and leaves some out. The sample contains about 130,000 clones, around nine tenths of which appear only once. The V gene end was trimmed by 3 bases and the J gene end by 5 bases; junction bases not matched to a gene: 8. Germline CDR1 reads SGDLS; CDR2 reads YYNGEE. The CDR3 consists of 15 residues. V is TRBV9 and J is TRBJ2-5; TRBD2 agrees at 9 bases. The specimen was peripheral blood. The clonotype comes from a man aged 55 to 70 with COVID-19, enrolled during active disease. CDR3 nucleotides: TGTGCCAGCAGCGAGTGGTTAGCGGGAGCTGAGACCCAGTACTTC. This translates into CASSEWLAGAETQYF.